The 20 T cell receptor beta chains in this list originate from one sample, sequenced in a study of cytomegalovirus exposure and HLA in healthy donors. The primer mix had 60 Vbeta and 13 Jbeta primers. Clones were read by immunoSEQ multiplex PCR, and TCRdb kept only the in-frame ones, dropping some. Seen here are more than 95,000 clones, around 80% observed once, and the top ten hold 1.5% to 2%. The sequencing input was PBMCs. The receptors originated from a woman in her forties in good health and CMV-seronegative.

CDR3 residues: CASSQLLAGYNEQFF. The CDR3 region has the DNA TGCGCCAGCAGCCAGTTACTAGCGGGCTACAATGAGCAGTTCTTC. The gene calls are TRBV4-3 and TRBJ2-1; TRBD2 matches 9 bases. CDR1 and CDR2 from the germline V gene are LGHNA and YSLEER. This CDR3 is 15 amino acids long. The V segment lost 3 bases and the J segment 3 bases; nucleotides outside the gene matches: 3.

The rearrangement joins TRBV5-8 to TRBJ2-1; 12 bases fit TRBD2. J gave up 12 bases and V 0 bases, and 7 bases lay outside the gene matches. The length of the CDR3 is 15 residues. CDR1 SGHTS and CDR2 YDEGEE come from the germline V gene. CDR3 amino acids: CASSLEGLAGGTQFF. CDR3 sequence (DNA): TGTGCCAGCAGCTTGGAGGGTCTAGCGGGAGGGACGCAGTTCTTC. Together with reference TRBV5-8 and TRBJ2-1, the CDR3 gives the full variable domain: EAGVTQSPTHLIKTRGQQATLRCSPISGHTSVYWYQQALGLGLQFLLWYDEGEERNRGNFPPRFSGRQFPNYSSELNVNALELEDSALYLCASSLEGLAGGTQFFGPGTRLTVL.

The chain combines TRBV5-1 with TRBJ1-1; 8 bases agree with TRBD1. J was trimmed by 0 bases and V by 4 bases; bases with no gene match: 5. The germline V gene has CDR1 SGHRS and CDR2 YFSETQ. CDR3 length: 15 residues. The CDR3 reads CASSKRQGLNTEAFF. DNA for the CDR3: TGCGCCAGCAGCAAGAGACAGGGGTTGAACACTGAAGCTTTCTTT.

The chain is built from TRBV30 and TRBJ2-1, with D possibly matching TRBD1 (5 bases). Germline assignment: CDR1 GTSNPN and CDR2 SVGIG (reference sequence). V was pared by 0 bases and J by 9 bases, with 9 bases between. The CDR3 runs to 12 residues. The CDR3 region is CAWSVWGSEQFF. CDR3 bases: TGTGCCTGGAGTGTATGGGGCAGTGAGCAGTTCTTC.

The chain uses TRBV28 and TRBJ1-4; D call uncertain. The CDR3 consists of 13 residues. The V gene's germline CDR1 is MDHEN and CDR2 SYDVKM. The ends were cut back, 8 bases at V and 12 bases at J, with 19 bases in the middle. The CDR3 nucleotides read TGTGCCAGCCAAGTTGGTGCCACCGGGGAACTGTTTTTT. Amino acids: CASQVGATGELFF.

The chain is built from TRBV29-1 and TRBJ2-3; TRBD2 matches at 8 bases. The CDR3 is 15 amino acids. The ends lost 7 bases at V and 3 bases at J; junction bases unmatched: 12. CDR1 is SQVTM, CDR2 ANQGSEA, per germline. In nucleotides, the CDR3 is TGCAGCGCCGGACCGGGAGGGGGGGGGACAGATACGCAGTATTTT. It encodes CSAGPGGGGTDTQYF.

The rearrangement joins TRBV7-3 to TRBJ2-1; TRBD2 matches at 9 bases. V gave up 6 bases and J gave up 15 bases; unmatched junction bases: 15. The CDR3 extends over 14 amino acids. CDR1 is SGHTA, CDR2 FQGTGA, per germline. The CDR3 spells CASSLSGSPNRPFF. In DNA, the CDR3 is TGTGCCAGCAGTCTTAGCGGGAGCCCTAACCGACCGTTCTTC.

The rearrangement uses TRBV2 and TRBJ2-7, with D perhaps matching TRBD2 (5 bases). The V end lost 7 bases, the J end lost 3 bases, and 16 bases lay between the germline ends. Germline-derived CDR1 and CDR2 are SNHLY and FYNNEI. CDR3 length equals 14 residues. The CDR3 DNA sequence: TGTGCCAGCAATCTAATGGAGGACTTCTACGAGCAGTACTTC. It translates to CASNLMEDFYEQYF.

The V call is TRBV13, the J call TRBJ1-1; 9 bases are a match to TRBD1. The CDR3 has 17 residues. V was pared by 5 bases and J by 0 bases, with 10 bases of the junction left unmatched. Germline CDR1 and CDR2: PRHDT and FYEKMQ (reference sequence). The CDR3 DNA reads as TGTGCCAGCAGCCCTGGGACAGGGAATATCATGAACACTGAAGCTTTCTTT. Amino acids: CASSPGTGNIMNTEAFF.

The rearrangement joins TRBV18 to TRBJ2-3; D remains unclear. The CDR3 length is 12 residues. The V end lost 6 bases, the J end lost 3 bases, and 7 bases lay between the germline ends. Germline V lookup: CDR1 KGHSH, CDR2 LQKENI. CDR3 sequence (DNA): TGTGCCAGCTCCCTGAGGACAGATACGCAGTATTTT. Translated, it gives CASSLRTDTQYF.

This clone was counted between two and nine times. The chain couples TRBV7-6 to TRBJ1-3; a weak D match, TRBD1 (6 bases). CDR1 and CDR2 (germline): SGHVS, FNYEAQ. V lost 6 bases and J lost 4, with 31 bases in between. The CDR3 has 20 amino acids. CDR3 amino acids: CASSRPGSHFNRTAGNTIYF. CDR3 sequence (DNA): TGTGCCAGCAGTCGGCCTGGGTCCCATTTCAATAGGACAGCAGGAAACACCATATATTTT.

V gene TRBV5-4 combines with J gene TRBJ2-7; no firm D call. V was shortened by 0 bases and J by 2 bases, with 6 bases between the two germline ends. Per the germline V gene, CDR1 is SGHNT and CDR2 is YYREEE (reference sequence). This CDR3 has 13 residues. CDR3 sequence reads: CASSLVGTYEQYF. DNA of the CDR3: TGTGCCAGCAGCTTGGTGGGCACCTACGAGCAGTACTTC.

The V call is TRBV15, the J call TRBJ1-5; D gene ambiguous. Germline lookup yields CDR1 LNHNV and CDR2 YYDKDF (reference sequence). Trimming removed 3 bases from V and 0 bases from J, with 15 bases in between. The CDR3 extends over 17 amino acids. The CDR3 is CATSRRIQRYSNQPQHF. DNA of the CDR3: TGTGCCACCAGCAGGAGAATACAGAGATATAGCAATCAGCCCCAGCATTTT.

This clone turned up a few times. The rearrangement uses TRBV4-3 and TRBJ2-1; 9 nucleotides agree with TRBD2. The CDR3 consists of 19 residues. J was trimmed by 9 bases and V by 0 bases; bases with no gene match: 18. The germline V gene encodes CDR1 LGHNA and CDR2 YSLEER. Here the CDR3 reads CASSQEGGWRAGGSGEQFF. The CDR3 DNA reads TGCGCCAGCAGCCAAGAAGGGGGGTGGCGGGCGGGAGGGTCAGGTGAGCAGTTCTTC.

The rearrangement uses TRBV15 and TRBJ2-1; 8 nucleotides agree with TRBD2. Trimming removed 6 bases from V and 5 bases from J; junction bases left unmatched: 6. The CDR3 spans 14 residues. CDR1 is LNHNV, CDR2 YYDKDF, per germline (reference sequence). The CDR3 is CATSIATSDNEQFF. The CDR3 nucleotides read TGTGCCACCAGTATAGCGACTAGCGACAATGAGCAGTTCTTC.

The rearrangement uses TRBV7-8 and TRBJ2-7, with D perhaps matching TRBD2 (5 bases). Trimming shortened V by 3 bases and J by 5 bases, and 8 bases separated the two germline ends. Germline loops: CDR1 SGHVS, CDR2 FQNEAQ. The CDR3 extends over 12 amino acids. The CDR3 DNA reads as TGTGCCAGCAGCTTGAGGGTCCACGAGCAGTACTTC. Protein: CASSLRVHEQYF.

This clone was seen only a few times. This rearrangement joins TRBV15 to TRBJ1-1; unclear D gene. The germline gives CDR1 LNHNV, CDR2 YYDKDF (reference sequence). The CDR3 extends over 14 amino acids. V lost 1 base, J lost 8 bases, and 14 bases lay in between. This chain's CDR3 is CATSRARLAREAFF. As DNA, the CDR3 is TGTGCCACCAGCAGAGCAAGACTGGCGCGAGAAGCTTTCTTT.

The chain uses TRBV5-4 and TRBJ1-1; the D gene is possibly TRBD1 (5 bases). This CDR3 spans 15 amino acids. CDR1 is SGHNT and CDR2 is YYREEE in the germline V gene (reference sequence). Deletions cut 4 bases from V and 0 bases from J, with 13 bases between. CDR3 amino acids: CASSLARELNTEAFF. The CDR3 DNA reads TGTGCCAGCAGCCTTGCCAGGGAATTGAACACTGAAGCTTTCTTT.

The chain uses TRBV30 and TRBJ2-7; D perhaps matches TRBD2 (5 bases). The CDR3 extends over 12 amino acids. The germline gives CDR1 GTSNPN, CDR2 SVGIG (reference sequence). Trimming pared 1 base from V and 11 bases from J, leaving 15 bases between. CDR3 sequence (DNA): TGTGCCTGGAGTGGGGCTAGCCCAAGGGAGTACTTC. This encodes CAWSGASPREYF. The full variable domain, in which reference TRBV30 and TRBJ2-7 provide the parts outside the CDR3, is SQTIHQWPATLVQPVGSPLSLECTVEGTSNPNLYWYRQAAGRGLQLLFYSVGIGQISSEVPQNLSASRPQDRQFILSSKKLLLSDSGFYLCAWSGASPREYFGPGTRLTVT.

The chain uses TRBV28 and TRBJ1-2, with D possibly TRBD1 on 6 matching bases. Trimming stripped 5 bases from V and 8 bases from J, with 21 bases between. The CDR3 extends over 15 amino acids. Germline V gene data show CDR1 as MDHEN and CDR2 as SYDVKM. The CDR3 loop is CASSVSHRVTGGYTF. CDR3 bases: TGTGCCAGCAGTGTTTCCCACAGGGTCACGGGGGGCTACACCTTC.